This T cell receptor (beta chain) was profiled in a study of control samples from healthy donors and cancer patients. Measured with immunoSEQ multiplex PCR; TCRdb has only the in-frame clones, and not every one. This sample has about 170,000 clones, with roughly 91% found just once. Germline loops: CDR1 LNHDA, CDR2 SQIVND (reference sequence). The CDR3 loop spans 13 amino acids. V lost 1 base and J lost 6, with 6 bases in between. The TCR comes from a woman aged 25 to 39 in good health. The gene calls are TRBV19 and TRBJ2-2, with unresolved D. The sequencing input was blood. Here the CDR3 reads CASSIAQPGELFF. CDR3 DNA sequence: TGTGCCAGTAGTATAGCTCAGCCCGGGGAGCTGTTTTTT.